This entry lists 2 T cell receptor beta chains sequenced from one sample in a study of Graves' ophthalmopathy and Graves' hyperthyroidism. RNA transcripts were the template, and TCR beta CDR3 regions were amplified from them. The workflow started with a first-round RT-PCR run with HTBI primers and then moved on to a second-round multiplex PCR. TCRdb ran MiXCR on the multiplex PCR reads and lists one entry per CDR3 protein. The repertoire includes about 620,000 distinct CDR3 sequences, 22% of them detected once, and approximately 6.9% sits in the top ten. The sample comprised peripheral blood. The origin of the receptors is a woman aged 18 to 35 with stable Graves' hyperthyroidism. Some clones in this sample may be carry-over from other donors' samples.

This chain links TRBV12-3 or TRBV12-4 with TRBJ1-3; D uncertain. This CDR3 spans 15 amino acids. With 5 bases removed from V and 0 bases from J, the gap between germline ends came to 11 bases. CDR3 residues: CASSLNGNSGNTIYF. In DNA, the CDR3 is TGTGCCAGCAGTCTCAACGGGAACTCTGGAAACACCATATATTTT.

The sample holds many counts of this clonotype. This rearrangement joins TRBV20-1 to TRBJ2-7, with D unclear. The CDR3 is 12 amino acids. Germline-derived CDR1 and CDR2 are DFQATT and SNEGSKA (reference sequence). V lost 3 bases and J lost 1, with 7 bases in between. For the CDR3, the DNA is TGCAGTGCTAGTTCCTCGTCCTACGAGCAGTACTTC. The encoded protein is CSASSSSYEQYF.